This T cell receptor beta chain is drawn from a study of blood T cells in healthy people across ages. Trimming stripped 5 bases from V and 6 bases from J, with 14 bases between. CDR1 is WNHNN, CDR2 SYGVQD, per germline (reference sequence). The length of the CDR3 is 13 residues. Then a second PCR, running roughly 7 to 11 cycles, was carried out with a sample-barcoded 5' primer and a J-beta primer mix. TCRdb used MiXCR to reprocess the 5' RACE reads, holding one entry per CDR3 protein. Among some 1.4 million distinct CDR3 sequences, roughly 45% were seen once, and the ten largest hold 7.9%. The gene calls are TRBV10-1 and TRBJ2-7; D ambiguous. Sequencing input: blood. The TCR originated in a woman in her late teens or twenties in good health. The chain's CDR3 is CASSQLLPSEQYF. The CDR3, as DNA: TGCGCCAGCAGTCAACTCCTCCCGTCCGAGCAGTACTTC.